This passage covers 30 T cell receptor beta chains from one sample sequenced in a study of blood T cell repertoires in COVID-19. Sequencing was performed with immunoSEQ multiplex PCR; in TCRdb, only in-frame clones are kept and a portion is missing. In the table there are about 250,000 clones, approximately 84% of which are singletons. Sequenced material: peripheral blood. These receptor sequences come from a person aged 70 to 79 with COVID-19, enrolled during active disease.

CDR3 DNA: TGTGCCTCCCAAGCCATTCTGGGAGTCCCCCTCCACTTT. Translated: CASQAILGVPLHF. V is TRBV12-3 or TRBV12-4 and J is TRBJ1-6; D gene uncertain. The CDR3 runs 13 residues. Between the trimmed V and J ends, which lost 11 bases and 13 bases, there was a span of 21 bases.

The chain has TRBV19 and TRBJ1-1, with D uncertain. The CDR3 runs to 13 residues. V was trimmed by 7 bases and J by 7 bases, leaving 16 bases between them. Per the germline V gene, CDR1 is LNHDA and CDR2 is SQIVND (reference sequence). CDR3 DNA: TGTGCCAGTACCGTAGGAAGAGACATTGAAGCTTTCTTT. It is translated as CASTVGRDIEAFF.

This chain links TRBV6-6 with TRBJ1-5; D perhaps matches TRBD1 (5 bases). The V gene's germline CDR1 is MNHNY and CDR2 SVGAGI (reference sequence). The CDR3 totals 14 residues. The ends were cut back, 8 bases at V and 4 bases at J, with 15 bases in the middle. The CDR3 bases are TGTGCCAGCTGTCAGGGAACGGGGAATCAGCCCCAGCATTTT. It codes for CASCQGTGNQPQHF.

V and J are TRBV6-6 and TRBJ2-3; 12 bases are a match to TRBD2. The CDR3 loop spans 17 amino acids. J lost 0 bases, V lost 5 bases, and 6 bases had no gene match. Looked up from germline, CDR1 is MNHNY and CDR2 is SVGAGI (reference sequence). The CDR3 sequence is CASSLAGGSFSTDTQYF. CDR3 sequence (DNA): TGTGCCAGCAGTCTAGCGGGAGGGTCCTTTAGCACAGATACGCAGTATTTT.

The V gene is TRBV7-2, the J gene TRBJ2-5, with TRBD1 identical over 7 bases. Unmatched junction bases numbered 1, after V lost 2 bases and J lost 1 base. The CDR3 runs to 14 residues. The germline V gene has CDR1 SGHTA and CDR2 FQGNSA. CDR3 in DNA: TGTGCCAGCAGCTTATCAGGGGGCCAAGAGACCCAGTACTTC. Protein: CASSLSGGQETQYF.

This chain connects TRBV28 to TRBJ1-1; 8 nucleotides line up with TRBD1. The ends lost 2 bases at V and 5 bases at J; junction bases unmatched: 10. Germline CDR1 MDHEN, CDR2 SYDVKM. The CDR3 totals 16 residues. The CDR3 nucleotides are TGTGCCAGCAGTTTAAGCACAACAGGGGGTCGGACTGAAGCTTTCTTT. Amino acid sequence: CASSLSTTGGRTEAFF.

The gene calls are TRBV7-7 and TRBJ1-4; 10 positions match TRBD1. Germline CDR1 reads SSHAT; CDR2 reads FNYEAQ (reference sequence). The CDR3 contains 14 residues. Losses at the gene ends were 5 bases for V and 6 bases for J; bases not matched to a gene: 3. DNA of the CDR3: TGTGCCAGCAGCACCGGGACAGGGGATGAAAAACTGTTTTTT. Translation: CASSTGTGDEKLFF.

This clone occurred once. This sequence joins TRBV27 and TRBJ1-6, with 9 positions matching TRBD1. CDR3 size: 16 residues. Germline V gene lookup returns CDR1 MNHEY and CDR2 SMNVEV (reference sequence). With V trimmed by 5 bases and J by 3 bases, 5 bases remained unmatched. CDR3 loop: CASSTSTGGYNSPLHF. The DNA of the CDR3 is TGTGCCAGCAGTACCTCGACAGGGGGCTATAATTCACCCCTCCACTTT.

The J gene is TRBJ2-1, the V gene TRBV7-2; the D gene is possibly TRBD1 (6 bases). This CDR3 is 15 amino acids long. The germline CDR1 and CDR2 sequences are SGHTA and FQGNSA. The V end was cut by 5 bases, the J end by 3 bases, with 14 bases between. The CDR3 bases are TGTGCCAGCAGCCGGACAGACAATAACTACAATGAGCAGTTCTTC. Protein: CASSRTDNNYNEQFF.

The chain employs TRBV6-5 and TRBJ1-2, with D possibly TRBD1 on 5 matching bases. The germline V gene encodes CDR1 MNHEY and CDR2 SVGAGI. The ends were cut back, 9 bases at V and 4 bases at J, with 18 bases in the middle. This CDR3 is 14 amino acids long. The CDR3 sequence is CASCRGMDGYGYTF. CDR3 nucleotide sequence: TGTGCCAGTTGCCGGGGGATGGATGGCTATGGCTACACCTTC.

In nucleotides, the CDR3 is TGTGCCAGCAGTTTGGGACAGGGAATCGGAGGCTACACCTTC. Translation gives CASSLGQGIGGYTF. This sequence joins TRBV2 and TRBJ1-2, with 9 bases identical to TRBD1. V shed 5 bases and J 8 bases; nucleotides not matched to a gene: 9. This CDR3 is built from 14 residues. CDR1 and CDR2 from the germline V gene are SNHLY and FYNNEI.

The V gene is TRBV6-5, the J gene TRBJ1-2; D may be TRBD1 (5 bases). This CDR3 is built from 12 residues. Deletions cut 7 bases from V and 8 bases from J, with 14 bases between. CDR1 and CDR2 (germline): MNHEY, SVGAGI. In nucleotides, the CDR3 is TGTGCCAGCACGGGGGATGCGAAAGGCTACACCTTC. Its protein product is CASTGDAKGYTF.

The chain links TRBV12-3 or TRBV12-4 to TRBJ1-6; 7 bases line up with TRBD1. This CDR3 comprises 13 residues. Germline trimming cut 5 bases from V and 8 bases from J; bases unmatched to any gene: 3. The CDR3 protein is CASSTGAYSPLHF. Written as DNA, the CDR3 is TGTGCCAGCAGTACAGGGGCCTATTCACCCCTCCACTTT.

This rearrangement joins TRBV6-5 to TRBJ2-1; TRBD2 aligns across 12 bases. Looked up from germline, CDR1 is MNHEY and CDR2 is SVGAGI. The CDR3 loop spans 14 amino acids. After removal of 6 bases from V and 9 bases from J, the junction contained 6 bases not matched to a gene. The CDR3 bases are TGTGCCAGCAGAGGACTAGCGGGGTTGTCTGAGCAGTTCTTC. Translation gives CASRGLAGLSEQFF.

This chain joins TRBV7-2 and TRBJ1-3; TRBD1 might be the D (6 bases). Between the trimmed V and J ends, which lost 0 bases and 4 bases, there was a span of 10 bases. CDR3 size: 15 residues. Germline V gene sequence: CDR1 SGHTA, CDR2 FQGNSA. The CDR3 DNA reads TGTGCCAGCAGCTTAGCGGCGGGGGCGGGAAACACCATATATTTT. The encoded protein is CASSLAAGAGNTIYF.

V usage is TRBV30 and J usage is TRBJ2-2; D is uncertain. The V end lost 2 bases, the J end lost 5 bases, and 15 bases lay between the germline ends. The CDR3 loop spans 15 amino acids. Germline V CDR1 and CDR2: GTSNPN, SVGIG (reference sequence). The CDR3 coding sequence is TGTGCCTGGAGTACTACCCAACTTGGAACCGGGGAGCTGTTTTTT. Protein: CAWSTTQLGTGELFF.

The chain couples TRBV5-1 to TRBJ2-5; 9 bases match TRBD1. Trimming cost V 2 bases and J 3 bases; bases outside gene matches: 5. The germline V gene has CDR1 SGHRS and CDR2 YFSETQ. The CDR3 has 15 residues. The CDR3 nucleotides are TGCGCCAGCAGCTTACAGGGGGCCGTAGAAGAGACCCAGTACTTC. Translation: CASSLQGAVEETQYF.

The V call is TRBV5-1, the J call TRBJ2-1; perhaps TRBD2 as D (5 bases). CDR1 and CDR2 (germline): SGHRS, YFSETQ. Trimming pared 4 bases from V and 3 bases from J, leaving 14 bases between. CDR3 length equals 15 residues. The CDR3, as DNA: TGCGCCAGCAGCCCAACGGCGGGTGACTACAATGAGCAGTTCTTC. The encoded protein is CASSPTAGDYNEQFF.

The V call is TRBV19, the J call TRBJ2-2; 8 bases align to TRBD1. V shed 1 base and J 3 bases; nucleotides not matched to a gene: 1. Germline assignment: CDR1 LNHDA and CDR2 SQIVND (reference sequence). This CDR3 comprises 15 residues. The CDR3 here is CASSIGQGYTGELFF. In DNA form, the CDR3 reads TGTGCCAGTAGTATAGGACAGGGGTACACCGGGGAGCTGTTTTTT.

The chain links TRBV7-2 to TRBJ1-2; 8 nucleotides line up with TRBD1. There are 13 residues in the CDR3. Trimming at V came to 5 bases and at J to 7 bases, leaving 6 bases not matched to a gene. Per the germline V gene, CDR1 is SGHTA and CDR2 is FQGNSA. The CDR3 region is CASSPDRVAGYTF. DNA of the CDR3: TGTGCCAGCAGCCCGGACAGGGTGGCTGGCTACACCTTC.

This chain uses TRBV29-1 with TRBJ1-2; D unresolved. This CDR3 region has 11 residues. Looked up from germline, CDR1 is SQVTM and CDR2 is ANQGSEA. The V gene lost 6 bases and the J gene lost 4 bases, with 9 bases spanning the gap. As DNA, the CDR3 is TGCAGCGTCGTCTCTATCTATGGCTACACCTTC. Its protein is CSVVSIYGYTF. Using reference TRBV29-1 and TRBJ1-2 for the parts outside the CDR3, the full variable domain is SAVISQKPSRDICQRGTSLTIQCQVDSQVTMMFWYRQQPGQSLTLIATANQGSEATYESGFVIDKFPISRPNLTFSTLTVSNMSPEDSSIYLCSVVSIYGYTFGSGTRLTVV.

The chain has TRBV7-6 and TRBJ1-1, with TRBD1 as a possible D gene (5 bases). The CDR3 is made up of 15 amino acids. V was cut by 1 base and J by 4 bases, with 13 bases left in between. In germline, CDR1 is SGHVS, CDR2 FNYEAQ. This chain's CDR3 is CASSLGGGEGTEAFF. Here the CDR3 DNA reads TGTGCCAGCAGCTTAGGCGGGGGGGAGGGCACTGAAGCTTTCTTT. The variable domain in full, with the rest retrieved from reference TRBV7-6 and TRBJ1-1, is GAGVSQSPRYKVTKRGQDVALRCDPISGHVSLYWYRQALGQGPEFLTYFNYEAQQDKSGLPNDRFSAERPEGSISTLTIQRTEQRDSAMYRCASSLGGGEGTEAFFGQGTRLTVV.

This clone was seen just once. V and J are TRBV2 and TRBJ1-4; TRBD1 matches 8 bases. Germline V lookup: CDR1 SNHLY, CDR2 FYNNEI. The CDR3 runs 15 residues. Germline trimming cut 8 bases from V and 4 bases from J; bases unmatched to any gene: 9. The CDR3 here is CASAQGAAYNEKLFF. The CDR3 DNA reads TGTGCCAGCGCTCAGGGGGCTGCTTATAATGAAAAACTGTTTTTT.

The CDR3 DNA sequence: TGCAGCGTTGAATCTCCTCGGGCGGGAGTGGACACCGGGGAGCTGTTTTTT. This encodes CSVESPRAGVDTGELFF. This rearrangement joins TRBV29-1 to TRBJ2-2; TRBD2 matches at 7 bases. Per the germline V gene, CDR1 is SQVTM and CDR2 is ANQGSEA. V gave up 2 bases and J gave up 3 bases; unmatched junction bases: 12. The CDR3 spans 17 residues.

The rearrangement links TRBV19 to TRBJ2-6, with D possibly being TRBD2 (6 bases). The CDR3 loop spans 18 amino acids. Trimming cost V 3 bases and J 0 bases, with 15 bases left between them. Germline values: CDR1 LNHDA, CDR2 SQIVND (reference sequence). This chain's CDR3 is CASSIGRGRNSGANVLTF. In DNA, the CDR3 is TGTGCCAGTAGTATTGGGCGAGGGAGGAACTCTGGGGCCAACGTCCTGACTTTC. Full variable domain (rest looked up from reference TRBV19 and TRBJ2-6): DGGITQSPKYLFRKEGQNVTLSCEQNLNHDAMYWYRQDPGQGLRLIYYSQIVNDFQKGDIAEGYSVSREKKESFPLTVTSAQKNPTAFYLCASSIGRGRNSGANVLTFGAGSRLTVL.

The chain combines TRBV19 with TRBJ1-2, with a possible D match to TRBD1 (6 bases). V was shortened by 1 base and J by 4 bases, with 10 bases between the two germline ends. This CDR3 comprises 14 residues. Germline lookup yields CDR1 LNHDA and CDR2 SQIVND (reference sequence). For the CDR3, the DNA is TGTGCCAGTAGTATAGGGACAGACTCCTATGGCTACACCTTC. Translating it yields CASSIGTDSYGYTF. Together with reference TRBV19 and TRBJ1-2, the CDR3 gives the full variable domain: DGGITQSPKYLFRKEGQNVTLSCEQNLNHDAMYWYRQDPGQGLRLIYYSQIVNDFQKGDIAEGYSVSREKKESFPLTVTSAQKNPTAFYLCASSIGTDSYGYTFGSGTRLTVV.

V gene TRBV5-1 combines with J gene TRBJ1-1; the D is unclear. The germline V gene has CDR1 SGHRS and CDR2 YFSETQ. The germline V and J ends were trimmed by 8 bases and 5 bases, with 16 bases remaining between them. The CDR3 spans 13 residues. The CDR3 protein is CASLEAVGTEAFF. CDR3 sequence (DNA): TGCGCCAGTCTGGAGGCAGTAGGTACTGAAGCTTTCTTT.

The chain has TRBV6-5 and TRBJ2-7, with D perhaps TRBD2 (5 bases). CDR3 length: 14 amino acids. The ends were cut back, 6 bases at V and 2 bases at J, with 14 bases in the middle. Germline loops: CDR1 MNHEY, CDR2 SVGAGI. CDR3 amino acids: CASSASTGTYEQYF. The CDR3 bases are TGTGCCAGCAGCGCTAGTACCGGGACCTACGAGCAGTACTTC.

The chain combines TRBV19 with TRBJ1-1; no clear D. The V gene lost 4 bases and the J gene lost 1 base, with 10 bases spanning the gap. The CDR3 extends over 14 amino acids. CDR1 and CDR2 (germline): LNHDA, SQIVND (reference sequence). The chain's CDR3 is CASSTLGRNTEAFF. The CDR3 DNA sequence: TGTGCCAGTAGTACCCTGGGCAGGAACACTGAAGCTTTCTTT. The whole variable domain, remainder taken from reference TRBV19 and TRBJ1-1, is DGGITQSPKYLFRKEGQNVTLSCEQNLNHDAMYWYRQDPGQGLRLIYYSQIVNDFQKGDIAEGYSVSREKKESFPLTVTSAQKNPTAFYLCASSTLGRNTEAFFGQGTRLTVV.

The chain joins TRBV29-1 to TRBJ2-1; 9 nucleotides align to TRBD1. Germline trimming cut 4 bases from V and 6 bases from J; bases unmatched to any gene: 4. Germline CDR1 reads SQVTM; CDR2 reads ANQGSEA. The CDR3 has 13 residues. This CDR3 is CSVAGTGINEQFF. Here the CDR3 DNA reads TGCAGCGTTGCCGGGACAGGGATCAATGAGCAGTTCTTC.